The 25 T cell receptor beta chains listed next were all sequenced from one sample in a study of shared clonotypes between healthy human individuals. The repertoire was sequenced with immunoSEQ multiplex PCR; TCRdb's copy has only in-frame clones and lacks some. Counted here are about 2.4 million clones, approximately 92% occurring once; the ten biggest clones make up roughly 0.13%. What was sequenced was naive CD4+ T cells sorted from blood. Regarding subset: CD45RA+ positively selected. The receptors come from a young man in good health.

The genes are TRBV30 and TRBJ2-7; D is possibly TRBD2 (5 bases). This CDR3 is built from 17 residues. In germline, CDR1 is GTSNPN, CDR2 SVGIG (reference sequence). V was pared by 0 bases and J by 1 base, with 19 bases between. CDR3 bases: TGTGCCTGGAGTGTACTACGGGGTAAGACTACTTCCTACGAGCAGTACTTC. It codes for CAWSVLRGKTTSYEQYF.

The rearrangement uses TRBV5-1 and TRBJ2-3; D uncertain. The CDR3 has 14 residues. The germline V and J ends were trimmed by 4 bases and 0 bases, with 9 bases remaining between them. Germline V gene lookup returns CDR1 SGHRS and CDR2 YFSETQ. CDR3 in amino acids: CASSDTASTDTQYF. DNA for the CDR3: TGCGCCAGCAGCGACACAGCTAGCACAGATACGCAGTATTTT. Full variable domain (rest looked up from reference TRBV5-1 and TRBJ2-3): KAGVTQTPRYLIKTRGQQVTLSCSPISGHRSVSWYQQTPGQGLQFLFEYFSETQRNKGNFPGRFSGRQFSNSRSEMNVSTLELGDSALYLCASSDTASTDTQYFGPGTRLTVL.

The rearrangement joins TRBV28 to TRBJ1-2; 7 nucleotides match TRBD1. CDR1 MDHEN and CDR2 SYDVKM come from the germline V gene. The CDR3 is made up of 14 amino acids. Trimming took 2 bases from V and 3 from J; bases not matched to a gene: 3. The CDR3 region has the DNA TGTGCCAGCAGTTTAACAGGGGAAGACTATGGCTACACCTTC. This gives the protein CASSLTGEDYGYTF.

V is TRBV27 and J is TRBJ1-5; D is unclear. The germline CDR1 and CDR2 sequences are MNHEY and SMNVEV (reference sequence). The CDR3 contains 13 residues. The V gene lost 4 bases and the J gene lost 6 bases, with 10 bases spanning the gap. The CDR3 here is CASSSARGQPQHF. The CDR3 coding sequence is TGTGCCAGCAGTTCGGCCCGTGGTCAGCCCCAGCATTTT.

Remarks on this clone: Other DNA variants within this sample encode the same CDR3. The rearrangement joins TRBV18 to TRBJ2-1; D not certain. CDR3 length: 12 residues. The germline gives CDR1 KGHSH, CDR2 LQKENI. V was pared by 6 bases and J by 5 bases, with 8 bases between. The CDR3 protein is CASSPGDNEQFF. The CDR3 DNA sequence: TGTGCCAGCTCTCCTGGGGACAATGAGCAGTTCTTC.

The rearrangement joins TRBV18 to TRBJ2-2, with 10 bases aligning to TRBD2. CDR3 length equals 18 residues. The junction had 5 bases not matched to a gene; V was cut back by 1 base and J by 0 bases. From germline, CDR1 is KGHSH and CDR2 LQKENI. The CDR3 loop is CASSPRTSGTTNTGELFF. CDR3 sequence (DNA): TGTGCCAGCTCACCACGGACTAGCGGTACCACGAACACCGGGGAGCTGTTTTTT.

This clone occurred once. The rearrangement uses TRBV7-2 and TRBJ2-3; 12 nucleotides line up with TRBD2. The V segment lost 8 bases and the J segment 2 bases; nucleotides outside the gene matches: 8. Germline CDR1 is SGHTA and CDR2 is FQGNSA. The CDR3 totals 16 residues. The CDR3 DNA is TGTGCCAGCGGAGGACTAGCGGGATCCTTCACAGATACGCAGTATTTT. It yields the protein CASGGLAGSFTDTQYF.

J is TRBJ1-2 and V is TRBV4-1; D might be TRBD1 (6 bases). Germline assignment: CDR1 MGHRA and CDR2 YSYEKL. The germline V and J ends were trimmed by 0 bases and 4 bases, with 15 bases remaining between them. The CDR3 runs to 16 residues. Here the CDR3 DNA reads TGCGCCAGCAGCCAAGATTCAACAGGGAGGAGCTATGGCTACACCTTC. This translates into CASSQDSTGRSYGYTF.

This chain uses TRBV7-2 with TRBJ2-7; a possible D gene is TRBD1 (7 bases). From germline, CDR1 is SGHTA and CDR2 FQGNSA. The CDR3 sequence is 16 residues long. Trimming stripped 5 bases from V and 0 bases from J, with 17 bases between. The CDR3 here is CASSPLTGRNSYEQYF. In DNA form, the CDR3 reads TGTGCCAGCAGCCCACTGACAGGGAGGAACTCCTACGAGCAGTACTTC.

This clone was seen just once. The J gene is TRBJ2-2, the V gene TRBV7-2; 8 positions match TRBD2. CDR3 length equals 17 residues. Trimming cost V 2 bases and J 1 base; bases outside gene matches: 6. Looked up from germline, CDR1 is SGHTA and CDR2 is FQGNSA. CDR3 nucleotides: TGTGCCAGCAGCTTACTTTTAGCGGGGCTGAACACCGGGGAGCTGTTTTTT. Encoded protein: CASSLLLAGLNTGELFF.

The chain employs TRBV2 and TRBJ2-2; D is unresolved. The CDR3 totals 14 residues. The ends were cut back, 2 bases at V and 5 bases at J, with 9 bases in the middle. Germline lookup yields CDR1 SNHLY and CDR2 FYNNEI. The CDR3 DNA is TGTGCCAGCAGTGAAAGGGATTTAACCGGGGAGCTGTTTTTT. This codes for CASSERDLTGELFF. Full variable domain (missing parts from reference TRBV2 and TRBJ2-2): EPEVTQTPSHQVTQMGQEVILRCVPISNHLYFYWYRQILGQKVEFLVSFYNNEISEKSEIFDDQFSVERPDGSNFTLKIRSTKLEDSAMYFCASSERDLTGELFFGEGSRLTVL.

This clone appeared a single time. V and J are TRBV4-1 and TRBJ2-2; TRBD2 agrees at 7 bases. Germline-derived CDR1 and CDR2 are MGHRA and YSYEKL. The CDR3 loop spans 15 amino acids. Germline trimming cut 3 bases from V and 5 bases from J; bases unmatched to any gene: 6. This CDR3 reads CASSHRGGLTGELFF. Written as DNA, the CDR3 is TGCGCCAGCAGCCATCGGGGAGGGTTAACCGGGGAGCTGTTTTTT.

The J gene is TRBJ2-3, the V gene TRBV18, with 10 positions matching TRBD2. The CDR3 contains 14 residues. Germline V gene lookup returns CDR1 KGHSH and CDR2 LQKENI. Trimming at V came to 5 bases and at J to 6 bases, leaving 5 bases not matched to a gene. Written as DNA, the CDR3 is TGTGCCAGCTCAGTAGCGGGAGGCCGGGATACGCAGTATTTT. Protein sequence: CASSVAGGRDTQYF.

This chain joins TRBV6-5 and TRBJ1-2; weak D call: TRBD1 (5 bases). Between the trimmed V and J ends, which lost 0 bases and 4 bases, there was a span of 15 bases. The CDR3 extends over 16 amino acids. Germline V CDR1 and CDR2: MNHEY, SVGAGI. Here the CDR3 DNA reads TGTGCCAGCAGTTACTCGTACGCAGGGTCGAGCTATGGCTACACCTTC. It yields the protein CASSYSYAGSSYGYTF.

The rearrangement uses TRBV4-3 and TRBJ2-1; D is possibly TRBD2 (6 bases). V was cut by 6 bases and J by 0 bases, with 12 bases left in between. Germline V gene lookup returns CDR1 LGHNA and CDR2 YSLEER. The length of the CDR3 is 15 residues. The CDR3 coding sequence is TGCGCCAGCAGTCTCGCGACTAGCTCCTACAATGAGCAGTTCTTC. It specifies CASSLATSSYNEQFF.

V gene TRBV7-9 combines with J gene TRBJ2-1, with 9 bases identical to TRBD1. Germline V gene lookup returns CDR1 SEHNR and CDR2 FQNEAQ (reference sequence). The CDR3 spans 13 residues. J was trimmed by 8 bases and V by 11 bases; bases with no gene match: 10. For the CDR3, the DNA is TGTGCCGGCACGGGACAGGGATTGTATGAGCAGTTCTTC. Its protein is CAGTGQGLYEQFF.

As regards this clone: The same CDR3 arises from other DNA sequences in this sample as well. The chain carries TRBV7-2 and TRBJ2-5; 12 nucleotides agree with TRBD2. The CDR3 consists of 16 residues. J lost 2 bases, V lost 2 bases, and 3 bases had no gene match. The germline gives CDR1 SGHTA, CDR2 FQGNSA. The chain's CDR3 is CASSLSTSGGQETQYF. The CDR3 DNA is TGTGCCAGCAGCTTATCGACTAGCGGGGGACAAGAGACCCAGTACTTC.

With respect to this clone: This sample also contains other DNA sequences that code for the same CDR3. V usage is TRBV4-3 and J usage is TRBJ1-3; D perhaps matches TRBD1 (5 bases). The CDR3 loop spans 15 amino acids. The V end lost 0 bases, the J end lost 2 bases, and 8 bases lay between the germline ends. CDR1 and CDR2 from the germline V gene are LGHNA and YSLEER. The CDR3: CASSQDWGAGNTIYF. The DNA for the CDR3 is TGCGCCAGCAGCCAAGATTGGGGGGCTGGAAACACCATATATTTT.

The rearrangement joins TRBV27 to TRBJ2-5; D might be TRBD1 (6 bases). The germline V and J ends were trimmed by 6 bases and 2 bases, with 19 bases remaining between them. Looked up from germline, CDR1 is MNHEY and CDR2 is SMNVEV (reference sequence). The CDR3 loop spans 16 amino acids. The CDR3 loop is CASSTALTGRQETQYF. CDR3 in DNA: TGTGCCAGCAGCACCGCCCTAACAGGGAGACAAGAGACCCAGTACTTC.

Points on this clone: The sample carries other DNA sequences with the same CDR3. J is TRBJ2-7 and V is TRBV25-1; maybe TRBD2 (6 bases). Trimming shortened V by 3 bases and J by 1 base, and 7 bases separated the two germline ends. CDR1 is MGHDK, CDR2 SYGVNS, per germline. The CDR3 contains 13 residues. CDR3 region: CASSDGGSYEQYF. The CDR3 nucleotides read TGTGCCAGCAGTGACGGGGGTTCCTACGAGCAGTACTTC.

The chain carries TRBV28 and TRBJ2-2; D is unclear. Germline assignment: CDR1 MDHEN and CDR2 SYDVKM. The CDR3 runs 14 residues. The V gene lost 2 bases and the J gene lost 5 bases, with 9 bases spanning the gap. CDR3 in amino acids: CASSLIGQTGELFF. The CDR3 nucleotides are TGTGCCAGCAGTTTAATAGGGCAAACCGGGGAGCTGTTTTTT.

This rearrangement joins TRBV7-2 to TRBJ2-5, with D uncertain. Germline V gene lookup returns CDR1 SGHTA and CDR2 FQGNSA. The CDR3 totals 14 residues. V was cut by 0 bases and J by 1 base, with 6 bases left in between. The CDR3 DNA reads TGTGCCAGCAGCTTAGCCCGATTCCAAGAGACCCAGTACTTC. Translated, it gives CASSLARFQETQYF.

The chain employs TRBV6-5 and TRBJ2-7, with 7 bases lining up with TRBD1. J gave up 4 bases and V 2 bases, and 8 bases lay outside the gene matches. CDR1 and CDR2 from the germline V gene are MNHEY and SVGAGI. The length of the CDR3 is 15 residues. CDR3 residues: CASSYQRQGGYEQYF. CDR3 coding DNA: TGTGCCAGCAGTTACCAGAGACAGGGTGGGTACGAGCAGTACTTC.

The chain carries TRBV5-1 and TRBJ2-3; 8 bases agree with TRBD2. V was clipped by 2 bases and J by 1 base; unmatched bases: 6. Germline assignment: CDR1 SGHRS and CDR2 YFSETQ. The CDR3 loop spans 16 amino acids. The DNA of the CDR3 is TGCGCCAGCAGCTTAGGAGCGGGAGCAGGCACAGATACGCAGTATTTT. As protein: CASSLGAGAGTDTQYF.

This clone was seen once. V usage is TRBV18 and J usage is TRBJ2-7; D unresolved. V was clipped by 2 bases and J by 6 bases, with 11 bases between them. Looked up from germline, CDR1 is KGHSH and CDR2 is LQKENI. The CDR3 consists of 13 residues. CDR3 bases: TGTGCCAGCTCACCAGCTATGGAAGGCGAGCAGTACTTC. Its translation: CASSPAMEGEQYF. Using reference TRBV18 and TRBJ2-7 for the parts outside the CDR3, the full variable domain is NAGVMQNPRHLVRRRGQEARLRCSPMKGHSHVYWYRQLPEEGLKFMVYLQKENIIDESGMPKERFSAEFPKEGPSILRIQQVVRGDSAAYFCASSPAMEGEQYFGPGTRLTVT.